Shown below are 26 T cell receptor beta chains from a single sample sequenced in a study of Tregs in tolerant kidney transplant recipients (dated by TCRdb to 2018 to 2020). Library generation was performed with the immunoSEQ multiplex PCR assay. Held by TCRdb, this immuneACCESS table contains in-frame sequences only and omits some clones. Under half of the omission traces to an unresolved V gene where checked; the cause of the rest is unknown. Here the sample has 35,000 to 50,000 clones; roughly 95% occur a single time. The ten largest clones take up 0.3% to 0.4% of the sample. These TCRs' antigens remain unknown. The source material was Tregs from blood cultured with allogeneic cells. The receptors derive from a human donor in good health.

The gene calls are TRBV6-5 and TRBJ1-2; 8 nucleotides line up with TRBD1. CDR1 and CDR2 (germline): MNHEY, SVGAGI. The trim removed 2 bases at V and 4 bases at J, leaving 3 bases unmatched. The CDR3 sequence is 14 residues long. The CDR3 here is CASSYLGQGYGYTF. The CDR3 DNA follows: TGTGCCAGCAGTTACCTCGGACAGGGCTATGGCTACACCTTC.

CDR3 coding DNA: TGTGCCAGCTCCCAGACTAGCGGCGAGCAGTACTTC. Its translation is CASSQTSGEQYF. This sequence joins TRBV18 and TRBJ2-7; 9 bases fit TRBD2. Trimming took 6 bases from V and 6 from J; bases not matched to a gene: 3. Germline values: CDR1 KGHSH, CDR2 LQKENI. This CDR3 is 12 amino acids long.

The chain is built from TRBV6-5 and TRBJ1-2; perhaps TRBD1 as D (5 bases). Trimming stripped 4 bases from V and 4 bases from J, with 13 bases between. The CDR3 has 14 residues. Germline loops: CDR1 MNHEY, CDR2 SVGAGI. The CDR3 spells CASSFSGTGYGYTF. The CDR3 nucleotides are TGTGCCAGCAGTTTTTCCGGGACGGGCTATGGCTACACCTTC.

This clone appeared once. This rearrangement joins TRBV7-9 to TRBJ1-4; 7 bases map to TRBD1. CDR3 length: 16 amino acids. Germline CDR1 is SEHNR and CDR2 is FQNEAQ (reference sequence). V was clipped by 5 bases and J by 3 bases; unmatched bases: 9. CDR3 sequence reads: CASSRRGLGPNEKLFF. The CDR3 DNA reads TGTGCCAGCAGCCGGAGGGGGCTAGGCCCTAATGAAAAACTGTTTTTT.

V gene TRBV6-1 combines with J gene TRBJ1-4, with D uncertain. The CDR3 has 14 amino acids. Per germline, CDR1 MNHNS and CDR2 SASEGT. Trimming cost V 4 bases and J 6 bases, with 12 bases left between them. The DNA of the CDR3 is TGTGCCAGCAGTGTTGTCAGTTTGTATGAAAAACTGTTTTTT. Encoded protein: CASSVVSLYEKLFF.

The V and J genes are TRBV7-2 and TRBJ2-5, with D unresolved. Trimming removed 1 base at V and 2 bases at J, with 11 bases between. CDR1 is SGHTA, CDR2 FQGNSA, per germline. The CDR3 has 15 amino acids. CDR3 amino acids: CASSLGIAPQETQYF. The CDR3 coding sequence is TGTGCCAGCAGCTTAGGGATTGCCCCGCAAGAGACCCAGTACTTC.

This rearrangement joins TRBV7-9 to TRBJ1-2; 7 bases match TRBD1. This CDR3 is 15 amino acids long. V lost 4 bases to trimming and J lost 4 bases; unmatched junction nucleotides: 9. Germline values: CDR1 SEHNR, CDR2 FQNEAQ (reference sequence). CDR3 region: CASSSGQPLIYGYTF. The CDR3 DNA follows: TGTGCCAGCAGCTCGGGACAGCCTCTAATCTATGGCTACACCTTC. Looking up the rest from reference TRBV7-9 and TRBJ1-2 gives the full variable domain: DTGVSQNPRHKITKRGQNVTFRCDPISEHNRLYWYRQTLGQGPEFLTYFQNEAQLEKSRLLSDRFSAERPKGSFSTLEIQRTEQGDSAMYLCASSSGQPLIYGYTFGSGTRLTVV.

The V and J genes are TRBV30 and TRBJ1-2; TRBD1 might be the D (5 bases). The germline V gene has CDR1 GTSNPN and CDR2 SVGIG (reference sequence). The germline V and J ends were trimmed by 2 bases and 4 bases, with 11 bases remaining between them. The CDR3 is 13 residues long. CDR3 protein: CAWSPDRLYGYTF. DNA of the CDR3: TGTGCCTGGAGTCCTGACAGACTCTATGGCTACACCTTC.

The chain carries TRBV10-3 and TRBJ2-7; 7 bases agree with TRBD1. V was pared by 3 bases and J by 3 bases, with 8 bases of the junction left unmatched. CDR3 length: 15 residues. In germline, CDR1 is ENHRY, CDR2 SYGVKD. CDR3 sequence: CAISEAGTAFYEQYF. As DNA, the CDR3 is TGTGCCATCAGTGAAGCCGGGACAGCTTTCTACGAGCAGTACTTC.

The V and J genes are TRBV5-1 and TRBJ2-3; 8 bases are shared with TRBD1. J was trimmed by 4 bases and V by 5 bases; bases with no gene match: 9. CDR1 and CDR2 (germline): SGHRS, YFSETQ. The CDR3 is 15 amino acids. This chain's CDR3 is CASSPGQGGPDTQYF. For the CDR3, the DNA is TGCGCCAGCAGTCCAGGACAGGGTGGTCCAGATACGCAGTATTTT. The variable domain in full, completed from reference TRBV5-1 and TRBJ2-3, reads KAGVTQTPRYLIKTRGQQVTLSCSPISGHRSVSWYQQTPGQGLQFLFEYFSETQRNKGNFPGRFSGRQFSNSRSEMNVSTLELGDSALYLCASSPGQGGPDTQYFGPGTRLTVL.

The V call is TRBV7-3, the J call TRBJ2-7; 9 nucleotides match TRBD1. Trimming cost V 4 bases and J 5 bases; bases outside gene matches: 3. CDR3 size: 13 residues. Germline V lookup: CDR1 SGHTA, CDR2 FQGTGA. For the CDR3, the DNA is TGTGCCAGCAGCTCCCGACAGGGGGACGAGCAGTACTTC. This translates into CASSSRQGDEQYF.

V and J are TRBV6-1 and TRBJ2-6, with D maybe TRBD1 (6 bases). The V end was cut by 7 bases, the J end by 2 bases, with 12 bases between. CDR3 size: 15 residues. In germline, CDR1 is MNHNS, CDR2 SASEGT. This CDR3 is CASNLGQTGANVLTF. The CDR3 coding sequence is TGTGCCAGCAACCTAGGACAGACTGGGGCCAACGTCCTGACTTTC.

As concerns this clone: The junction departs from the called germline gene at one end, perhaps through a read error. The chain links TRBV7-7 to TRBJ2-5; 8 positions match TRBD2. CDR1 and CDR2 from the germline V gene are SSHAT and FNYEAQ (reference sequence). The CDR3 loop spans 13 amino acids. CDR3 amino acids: CASSSGTSLTQYF. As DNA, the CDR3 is TGTGCTAGCAGCTCCGGGACTAGTTTGACCCAGTACTTC.

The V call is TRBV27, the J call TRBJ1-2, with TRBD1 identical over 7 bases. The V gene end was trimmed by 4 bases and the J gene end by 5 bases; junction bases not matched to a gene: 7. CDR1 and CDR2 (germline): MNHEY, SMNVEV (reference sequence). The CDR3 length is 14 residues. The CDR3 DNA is TGTGCCAGCAGTTCCCAGGGGGGAAGATATGGCTACACCTTC. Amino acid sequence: CASSSQGGRYGYTF.

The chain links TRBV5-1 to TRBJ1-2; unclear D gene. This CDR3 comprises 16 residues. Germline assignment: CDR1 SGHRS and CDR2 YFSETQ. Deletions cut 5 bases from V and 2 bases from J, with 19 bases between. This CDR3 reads CASSSTPVTKNYGYTF. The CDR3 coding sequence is TGCGCCAGCAGTTCAACCCCCGTCACTAAAAACTATGGCTACACCTTC. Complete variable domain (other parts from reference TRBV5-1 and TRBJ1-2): KAGVTQTPRYLIKTRGQQVTLSCSPISGHRSVSWYQQTPGQGLQFLFEYFSETQRNKGNFPGRFSGRQFSNSRSEMNVSTLELGDSALYLCASSSTPVTKNYGYTFGSGTRLTVV.

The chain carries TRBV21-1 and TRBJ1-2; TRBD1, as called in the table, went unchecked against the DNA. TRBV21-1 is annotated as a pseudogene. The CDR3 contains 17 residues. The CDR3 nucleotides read TGTGCCAGCAGCAGACCCGGGACAGGGCCATCTAACTATGGCTACACCTTC. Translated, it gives CASSRPGTGPSNYGYTF.

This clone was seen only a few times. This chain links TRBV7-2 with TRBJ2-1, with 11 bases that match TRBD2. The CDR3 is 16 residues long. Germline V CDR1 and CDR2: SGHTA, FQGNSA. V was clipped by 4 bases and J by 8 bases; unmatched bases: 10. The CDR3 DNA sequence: TGTGCCAGCAGCTCTTTAACTAGCGGGGGTACAGATGAGCAGTTCTTC. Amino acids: CASSSLTSGGTDEQFF.

CDR3 nucleotide sequence: TGTGCCAGCAGCTTCGGTGTAAACAATGAGCAGTTCTTC. Its protein is CASSFGVNNEQFF. V is TRBV11-2 and J is TRBJ2-1; D not certain. Per the germline V gene, CDR1 is SGHAT and CDR2 is FQNNGV. V shed 3 bases and J shed 5 bases, with 8 bases lying between them. The CDR3 runs 13 residues. Supplemented by reference TRBV11-2 and TRBJ2-1, the full variable domain reads EAGVAQSPRYKIIEKRQSVAFWCNPISGHATLYWYQQILGQGPKLLIQFQNNGVVDDSQLPKDRFSAERLKGVDSTLKIQPAKLEDSAVYLCASSFGVNNEQFFGPGTRLTVL.

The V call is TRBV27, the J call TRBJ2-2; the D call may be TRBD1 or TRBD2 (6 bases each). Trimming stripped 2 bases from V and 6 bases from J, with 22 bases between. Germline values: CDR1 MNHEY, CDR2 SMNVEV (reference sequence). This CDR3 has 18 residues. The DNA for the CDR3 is TGTGCCAGCAGTTTAATTCCGGTGTCCCGGGGGCGAGCCGGGGAGCTGTTTTTT. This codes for CASSLIPVSRGRAGELFF.

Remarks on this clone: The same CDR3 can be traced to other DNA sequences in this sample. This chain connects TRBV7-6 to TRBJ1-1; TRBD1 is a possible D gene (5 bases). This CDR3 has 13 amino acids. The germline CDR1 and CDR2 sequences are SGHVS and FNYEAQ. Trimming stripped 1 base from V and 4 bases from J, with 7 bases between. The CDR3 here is CASSLGGVTEAFF. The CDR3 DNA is TGTGCCAGCAGCTTAGGAGGGGTCACTGAAGCTTTCTTT.

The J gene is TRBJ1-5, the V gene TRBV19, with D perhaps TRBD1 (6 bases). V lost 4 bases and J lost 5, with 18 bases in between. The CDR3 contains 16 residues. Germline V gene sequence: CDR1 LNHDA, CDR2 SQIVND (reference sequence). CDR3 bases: TGTGCCAGTAGTAGGGGACATCAGGGACCCTATCAGCCCCAGCATTTT. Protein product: CASSRGHQGPYQPQHF.

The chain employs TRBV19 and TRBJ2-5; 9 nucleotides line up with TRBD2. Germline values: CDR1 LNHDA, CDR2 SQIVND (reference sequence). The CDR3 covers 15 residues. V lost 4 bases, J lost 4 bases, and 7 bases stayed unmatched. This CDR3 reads CASSNPGLAGETQYF. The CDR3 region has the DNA TGTGCCAGTAGTAACCCGGGACTAGCCGGAGAGACCCAGTACTTC.

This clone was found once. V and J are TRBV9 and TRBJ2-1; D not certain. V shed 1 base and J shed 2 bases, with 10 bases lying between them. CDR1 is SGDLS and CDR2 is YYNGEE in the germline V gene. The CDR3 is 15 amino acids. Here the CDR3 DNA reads TGTGCCAGCAGCGTAAGTATTGGAGCCTACAATGAGCAGTTCTTC. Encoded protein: CASSVSIGAYNEQFF.

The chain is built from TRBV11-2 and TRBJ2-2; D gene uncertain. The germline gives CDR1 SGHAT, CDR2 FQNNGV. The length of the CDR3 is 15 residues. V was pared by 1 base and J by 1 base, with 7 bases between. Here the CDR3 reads CASSLGGVNTGELFF. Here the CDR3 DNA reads TGTGCCAGCAGCTTAGGTGGGGTGAACACCGGGGAGCTGTTTTTT. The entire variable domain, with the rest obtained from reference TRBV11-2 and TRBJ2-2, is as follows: EAGVAQSPRYKIIEKRQSVAFWCNPISGHATLYWYQQILGQGPKLLIQFQNNGVVDDSQLPKDRFSAERLKGVDSTLKIQPAKLEDSAVYLCASSLGGVNTGELFFGEGSRLTVL.

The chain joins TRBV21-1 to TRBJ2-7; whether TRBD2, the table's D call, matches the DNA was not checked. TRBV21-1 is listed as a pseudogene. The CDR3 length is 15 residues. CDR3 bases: TGTGCCAGCAGCAAAGAACTAGCTCGTACCTACGAGCAGTACTTC. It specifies CASSKELARTYEQYF.

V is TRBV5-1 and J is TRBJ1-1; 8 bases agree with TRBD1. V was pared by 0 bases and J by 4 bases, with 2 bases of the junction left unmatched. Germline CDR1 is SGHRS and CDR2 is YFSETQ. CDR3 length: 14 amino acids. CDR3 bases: TGCGCCAGCAGCTTGGACAGGGGGGGCACTGAAGCTTTCTTT. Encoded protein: CASSLDRGGTEAFF.